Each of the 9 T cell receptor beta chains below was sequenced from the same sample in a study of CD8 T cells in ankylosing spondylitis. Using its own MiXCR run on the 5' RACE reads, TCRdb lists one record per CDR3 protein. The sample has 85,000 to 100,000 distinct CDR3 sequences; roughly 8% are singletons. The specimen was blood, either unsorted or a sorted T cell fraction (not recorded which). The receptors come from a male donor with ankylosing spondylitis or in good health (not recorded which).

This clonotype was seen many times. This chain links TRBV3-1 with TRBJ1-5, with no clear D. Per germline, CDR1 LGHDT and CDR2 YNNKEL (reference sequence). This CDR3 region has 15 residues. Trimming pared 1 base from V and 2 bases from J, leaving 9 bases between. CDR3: CASSQGLGGNQPQHF. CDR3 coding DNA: TGTGCCAGCAGCCAAGGTCTTGGGGGCAATCAGCCCCAGCATTTT.

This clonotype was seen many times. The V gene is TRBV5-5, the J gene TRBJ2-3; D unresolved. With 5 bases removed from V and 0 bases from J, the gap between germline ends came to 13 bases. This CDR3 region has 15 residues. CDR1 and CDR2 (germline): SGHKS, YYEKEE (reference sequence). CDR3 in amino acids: CASSPLETSTDTQYF. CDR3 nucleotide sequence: TGTGCCAGCAGTCCTCTCGAAACAAGCACAGATACGCAGTATTTT.

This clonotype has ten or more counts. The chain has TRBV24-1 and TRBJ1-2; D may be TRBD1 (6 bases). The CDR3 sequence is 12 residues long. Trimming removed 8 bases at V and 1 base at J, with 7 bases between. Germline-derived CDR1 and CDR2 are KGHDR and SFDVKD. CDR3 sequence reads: CATTTGNYGYTF. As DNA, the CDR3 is TGTGCCACCACGACAGGTAACTATGGCTACACCTTC.

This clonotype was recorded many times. CDR3 residues: CASSPGTGELFF. In DNA form, the CDR3 reads TGTGCCAGCAGCCCAGGGACCGGGGAGCTGTTTTTT. The chain employs TRBV12-3 or TRBV12-4 and TRBJ2-2, with D perhaps matching TRBD1 (5 bases). V lost 6 bases, J lost 5 bases, and 7 bases lay in between. The CDR3 is 12 residues long.

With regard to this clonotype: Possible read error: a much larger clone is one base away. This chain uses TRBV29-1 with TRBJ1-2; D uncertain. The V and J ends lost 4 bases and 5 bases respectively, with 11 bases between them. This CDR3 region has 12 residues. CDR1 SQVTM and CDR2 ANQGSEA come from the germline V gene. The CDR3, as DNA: TGCAGCGTTGGCAGTCTCCGGTATGGCTACACCTTC. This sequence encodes CSVGSLRYGYTF.

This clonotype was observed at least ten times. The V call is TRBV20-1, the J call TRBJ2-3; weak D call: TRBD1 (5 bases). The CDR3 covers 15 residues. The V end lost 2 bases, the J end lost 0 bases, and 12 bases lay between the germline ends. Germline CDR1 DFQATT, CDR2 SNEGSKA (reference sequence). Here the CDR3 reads CSARRGGSSTDTQYF. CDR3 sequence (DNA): TGCAGTGCTAGAAGGGGCGGATCTAGCACAGATACGCAGTATTTT.

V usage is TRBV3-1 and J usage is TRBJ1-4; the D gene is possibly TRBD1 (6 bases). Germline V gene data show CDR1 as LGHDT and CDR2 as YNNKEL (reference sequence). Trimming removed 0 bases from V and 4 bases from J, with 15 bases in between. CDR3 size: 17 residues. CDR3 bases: TGTGCCAGCAGCCAAGATTTGCCGGGGGCCGTTAATGAAAAACTGTTTTTT. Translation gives CASSQDLPGAVNEKLFF.

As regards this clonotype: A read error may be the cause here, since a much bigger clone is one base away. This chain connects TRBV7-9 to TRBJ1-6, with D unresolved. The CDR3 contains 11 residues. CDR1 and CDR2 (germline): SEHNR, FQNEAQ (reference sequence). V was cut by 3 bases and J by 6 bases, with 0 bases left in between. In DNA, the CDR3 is TGTGCCAGCAGCTTTAATTCACCCCTCCACTTT. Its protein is CASSFNSPLHF.

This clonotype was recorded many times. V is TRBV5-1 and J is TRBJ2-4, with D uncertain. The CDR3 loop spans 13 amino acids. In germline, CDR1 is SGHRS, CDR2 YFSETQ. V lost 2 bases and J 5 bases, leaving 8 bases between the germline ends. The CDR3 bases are TGCGCCAGCAGCTTCCTTTCCGAAAACATTCAGTACTTC. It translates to CASSFLSENIQYF.